The source of this T cell receptor (beta chain) is a study of shared clonotypes between healthy human individuals. Details on this clone: In the same sample, other DNA sequences code for this CDR3.

It was at deep level that the assay was run. Sorted-subset replicate PCRs used approximately 180 ng of genomic DNA. This amount corresponded to tens of thousands of T cell genomes. Produced via immunoSEQ multiplex PCR; TCRdb's table is partial and in-frame only. This sample carries about 2 million clones, just under 95% of them seen once, and the ten largest clones take 1% to 1.3%. Positive CCR7 selection of CD45RO-negative cells yielded the naive CD8 cells, and terminally differentiated effector memory CD45RA+ cells were excluded. Study donors comprised healthy, HIV-negative adults devoid of recent acute infection or vaccination. Germline CDR1 reads MDHEN; CDR2 reads SYDVKM. Trimming cost V 3 bases and J 6 bases, with 4 bases left between them. The CDR3 runs to 11 residues.

The J gene is TRBJ2-3, the V gene TRBV28, with D hard to call. Sample: naive CD8+ T cells sorted from blood. This clonotype was sampled from a man between 18 and 29 years old in good health. The CDR3 is CASSFADTQYF. CDR3 in DNA: TGTGCCAGCAGTTTTGCGGATACGCAGTATTTT. The whole variable domain, filled in from reference TRBV28 and TRBJ2-3, reads DVKVTQSSRYLVKRTGEKVFLECVQDMDHENMFWYRQDPGLGLRLIYFSYDVKMKEKGDIPEGYSVSREKKERFSLILESASTNQTSMYLCASSFADTQYFGPGTRLTVL.